This TCR beta chain was found in a study of Tregs in tolerant kidney transplant recipients. Study-level findings and limits: This study did not directly address biological reproducibility.

Comment on this clone: What it binds is unknown.

Clones were read by immunoSEQ multiplex PCR, and TCRdb kept only the in-frame ones, dropping some. The data hold roughly 68,000 clones, with about four fifths observed a single time. Germline-derived CDR1 and CDR2 are LGHNA and YSLEER. This CDR3 has 15 residues. Trimming left V 3 bases short and J 8 bases short, with 17 bases between. The sample taken for sequencing was CD4+ T cells from blood. This TCR came from a human donor in good health. This chain connects TRBV4-3 to TRBJ2-4; tentatively, D is TRBD1 or TRBD2 (6 bases each). The CDR3 sequence: CASSQGAGIGDIQYF. CDR3 DNA: TGCGCCAGCAGCCAGGGGGCGGGGATTGGAGACATTCAGTACTTC.